This T cell receptor beta chain stems from a study of CD8+CD57+ T cells in acquired aplastic anemia (dated by TCRdb to the late 2010s). About the investigation overall: A mean of about 3 ug of DNA, ranging from about 0.2 to 27.4 ug, was extracted from sorted CD4+ and CD8+ cells. A CD8+CD57+ expansion meant a frequency higher than the mean frequency seen in healthy subjects. Here is what the overall study found, with its caveats: Roughly 30 CD8+ CDR3 sequences were shared between patients and controls but appeared highly expressed in patients and within their immunodominant clones. No significant difference in CD8+ Simpson's diversity was found between patients and healthy controls (P=0.060).

Relative to germline, V is missing 5 bases and J is missing 8 bases, with 8 bases of the junction outside any gene match. In the germline V gene, CDR1 corresponds to SGHTA and CDR2 to FQGNSA. The CDR3, from cysteine to phenylalanine, totals 15 residues. Only the CDR3 portion is preserved as DNA: 45 bases, with reading frame beginning at the first base. Genomic DNA was used as template for profiling of TCR beta VDJ combinations and CDR3 sequences. An Illumina HiSeq 2000 was the platform used for TCR repertoire sequencing. Concerning the study's data processing: TRBV/TRBJ rearrangement plots, CDR3 size and DJ length profiles, and Simpson's diversity index were used to evaluate the repertoires. The most abundant DNA sequence in the deep sequencing data was taken as the immunodominant clone. CDR3 amino acid sequences were checked for sharing between subjects and were compared against published repertoires and the VDJdb database. The public reads were reprocessed in TCRdb via fastp at Q25 and MiXCR, keeping in-frame beta chains. All rows with the same CDR3 protein become a single entry with the most common DNA and genes. The V and J calls shown here were made by TCRdb, not taken from the authors' results. In all, the sample holds about 180,000 distinct CDR3 sequences, and roughly 65% of those were seen once. Of the sample, 40% to 50% is held by the ten largest clones.

Concerning this clonotype: This receptor's antigen is unknown. Base qualities are not at hand, and no much larger clone is one base apart.

Expansion of CD8+CD57+ cells had been shown by flow cytometry in the patients chosen for sequencing. Severe acquired aplastic anemia was diagnosed in all patients according to International Study of Aplastic Anemia and Agranulocytosis and Camitta criteria. No therapy had been received by the patients at the time of blood sampling. The study deep-sequenced TCR repertoires of sorted CD4+ and CD8+ blood T cells from severe aplastic anemia patients and healthy subjects. Patients were enrolled in the USA under clinicaltrials.gov protocols 00001620, 01623167, 00001397, 00071045, 00081523 and 00961064. Ficoll-Paque density gradient centrifugation was used to isolate peripheral blood mononuclear cells. Before DNA extraction, CD4+ and CD8+ T cells were sorted by FACS or by magnetic beads.

Sequenced: sorted CD4+, CD8+, or CD8+CD57+ T cells (not recorded which) from PBMCs. The V and J segments used are TRBV7-2 and TRBJ1-6; 8 of the junction bases match TRBD1. The clonotype comes from a human donor with aplastic anemia. The CDR3 reads CASSMQGARDSPLHF. The nucleotide sequence is given as TGTGCCAGCAGCATGCAGGGGGCGCGGGATTCACCCCTCCACTTT.